This T cell receptor (beta chain) was captured in a study of regulatory T cells in long-lasting Graves disease. Study results and caveats: Among samples with persistent disease, TRBV28, TRBJ1-2 and TRBJ2-5 were favored.

This clonotype was observed a handful of times. Its specificity is unknown. With a much larger clone just one base away, this may be a read error. Germline loops: CDR1 LGHDT, CDR2 YNNKEL (reference sequence). This CDR3 is 14 amino acids long. CDR3-region Arm-PCR and iRepertoire HTBI primers produced the TCR beta libraries. One entry per CDR3 protein results from TCRdb running MiXCR on the multiplex PCR reads. The table has 500,000 or so distinct CDR3 sequences, roughly 15% seen once. The time point denotes: newly diagnosed GD, antithyroid drugs for less than 3 months. There was RNA extracted from PBMCs, and the TCR library was made from it. Graves' disease diagnosis followed American Thyroid Association guidelines. This same sample was also taken into another study, of T cells in Graves' hyperthyroidism and ophthalmopathy. Per that paper: Patients were excluded because of uncontrolled infection, other autoimmune disease, pregnancy or lactation. Before onset, ophthalmopathy was predicted by the model a median around 6.2 months earlier.

The V gene is TRBV3-1, the J gene TRBJ1-1, with TRBD1 as a possible D gene (6 bases). The receptor was derived from a woman aged 35-65 years with Graves disease. The specimen comprised peripheral blood mononuclear cells (PBMCs), sampled at new diagnosis, from a patient treated with antithyroid drugs. CDR3 coding DNA: TGTGCCAACAGCCAAGTTTCAGGGGCGGGTGAAGCTTTCTTT. Its protein is CANSQVSGAGEAFF.